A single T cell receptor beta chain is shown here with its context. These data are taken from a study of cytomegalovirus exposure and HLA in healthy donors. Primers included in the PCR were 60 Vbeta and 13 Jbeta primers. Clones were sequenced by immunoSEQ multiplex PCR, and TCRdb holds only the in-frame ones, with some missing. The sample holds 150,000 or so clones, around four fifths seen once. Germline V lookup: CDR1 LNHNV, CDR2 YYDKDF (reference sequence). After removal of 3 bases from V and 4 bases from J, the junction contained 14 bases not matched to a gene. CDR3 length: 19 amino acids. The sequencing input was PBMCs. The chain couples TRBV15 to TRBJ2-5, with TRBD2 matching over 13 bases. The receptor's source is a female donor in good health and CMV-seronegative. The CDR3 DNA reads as TGTGCCACCAGCAGGGAACTCCCGACTAGCGGGGGGACCACAGAGACCCAGTACTTC. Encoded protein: CATSRELPTSGGTTETQYF.